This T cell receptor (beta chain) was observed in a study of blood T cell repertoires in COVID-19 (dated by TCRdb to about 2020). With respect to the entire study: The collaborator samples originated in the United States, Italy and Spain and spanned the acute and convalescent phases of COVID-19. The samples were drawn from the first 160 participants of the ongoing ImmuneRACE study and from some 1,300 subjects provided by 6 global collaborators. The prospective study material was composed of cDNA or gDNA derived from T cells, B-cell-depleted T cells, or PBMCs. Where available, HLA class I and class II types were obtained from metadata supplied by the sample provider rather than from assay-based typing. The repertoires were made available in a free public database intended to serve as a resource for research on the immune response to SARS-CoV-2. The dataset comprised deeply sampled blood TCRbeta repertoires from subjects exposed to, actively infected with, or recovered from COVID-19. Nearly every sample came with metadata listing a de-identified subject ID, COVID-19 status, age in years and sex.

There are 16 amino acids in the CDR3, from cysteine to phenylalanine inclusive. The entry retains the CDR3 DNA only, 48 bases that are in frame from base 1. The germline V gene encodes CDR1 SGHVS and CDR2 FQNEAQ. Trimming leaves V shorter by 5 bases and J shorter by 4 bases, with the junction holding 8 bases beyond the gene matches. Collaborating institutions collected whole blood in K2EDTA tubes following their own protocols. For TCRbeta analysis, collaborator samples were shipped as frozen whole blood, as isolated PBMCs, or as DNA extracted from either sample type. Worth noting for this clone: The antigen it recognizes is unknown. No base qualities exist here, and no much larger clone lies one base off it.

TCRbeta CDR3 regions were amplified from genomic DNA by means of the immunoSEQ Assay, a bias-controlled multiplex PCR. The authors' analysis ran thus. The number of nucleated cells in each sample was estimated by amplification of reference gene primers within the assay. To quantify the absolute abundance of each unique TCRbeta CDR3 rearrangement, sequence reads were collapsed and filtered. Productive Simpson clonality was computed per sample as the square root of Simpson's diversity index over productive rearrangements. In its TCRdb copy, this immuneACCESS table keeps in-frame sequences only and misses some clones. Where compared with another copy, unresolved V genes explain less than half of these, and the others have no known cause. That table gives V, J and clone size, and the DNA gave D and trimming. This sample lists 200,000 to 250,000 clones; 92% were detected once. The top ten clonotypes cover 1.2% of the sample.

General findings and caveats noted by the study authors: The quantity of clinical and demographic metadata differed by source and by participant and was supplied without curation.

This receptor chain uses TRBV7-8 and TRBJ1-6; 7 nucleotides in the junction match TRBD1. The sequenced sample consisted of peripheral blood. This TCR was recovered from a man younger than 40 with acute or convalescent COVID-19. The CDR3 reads CASSTTGALYNSPLHF. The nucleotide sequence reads TGTGCCAGCAGCACCACAGGGGCCTTATATAATTCACCCCTCCACTTT.